The 25 T cell receptor beta chains listed next were all sequenced from one sample in a study of T cells in Graves' hyperthyroidism and ophthalmopathy. RNA transcripts were the template for amplifying TCR beta CDR3 regions. The HTBI primer set drove a first-round RT-PCR of the TCR CDR3. MiXCR, applied by TCRdb to the multiplex PCR reads, yields one record per CDR3 protein. The repertoire includes about 720,000 distinct CDR3 sequences, 16% of them detected once, and under 9.5% sits in the top ten. The specimen was blood. Receptors originate from a man aged 18 to 35 with Graves' hyperthyroidism.

Details on this clonotype: A much larger clone lies a single base off, so this may be a read error. CDR3: CASSAKGEQYF. The CDR3 DNA reads as TGTGCCAGCAGCGCGAAGGGTGAGCAGTACTTC. V is TRBV12-3 or TRBV12-4 and J is TRBJ2-7, with no clear D. CDR3 length: 11 amino acids. The V end was cut by 6 bases, the J end by 7 bases, with 10 bases between.

This clonotype was observed at least ten times. This chain connects TRBV11-2 to TRBJ2-7, with TRBD2 matching 11 bases. Germline CDR1 is SGHAT and CDR2 is FQNNGV. V shed 5 bases and J 2 bases; nucleotides not matched to a gene: 14. The CDR3 loop spans 18 amino acids. The CDR3: CASSNPGTSGPRAYEQYF. Here the CDR3 DNA reads TGTGCCAGCAGCAATCCCGGGACTAGCGGACCCAGGGCCTACGAGCAGTACTTC.

In its sample, this clonotype was seen a few times. The rearrangement joins TRBV9 to TRBJ1-6; D possibly corresponds to TRBD1 (6 bases). The germline CDR1 and CDR2 sequences are SGDLS and YYNGEE. The CDR3 sequence is 15 residues long. V gave up 3 bases and J gave up 8 bases, with 15 bases separating them. CDR3 nucleotides: TGTGCCAGCAGCGGGGGGGTCGGGGGGCATTCACCCCTCCACTTT. Translated: CASSGGVGGHSPLHF.

The chain recombines TRBV19 with TRBJ2-1, with 9 bases that match TRBD2. With V trimmed by 2 bases and J by 2 bases, 4 bases remained unmatched. There are 16 residues in the CDR3. Germline CDR1 LNHDA, CDR2 SQIVND (reference sequence). Written as DNA, the CDR3 is TGTGCCAGTAGTATACTAGCGGGACAGACCTACAATGAGCAGTTCTTC. It yields the protein CASSILAGQTYNEQFF.

This sequence joins TRBV11-3 and TRBJ2-7; D not certain. Trimming left V 2 bases short and J 2 bases short, with 16 bases between. The CDR3 is made up of 16 amino acids. Germline-derived CDR1 and CDR2 are SGHNT and YENEEA. The CDR3 region is CASSLFPMWITYEQYF. In nucleotides, the CDR3 is TGTGCCAGCAGCTTATTTCCGATGTGGATAACCTACGAGCAGTACTTC.

The chain joins TRBV14 to TRBJ2-1; 7 nucleotides match TRBD2. The CDR3 consists of 15 residues. The V and J ends lost 2 bases and 8 bases, in that order; junction bases with no gene match: 9. Germline CDR1 reads SGHDN; CDR2 reads FVKESK. For the CDR3, the DNA is TGTGCCAGCAGCCAAACGGCCGGGAGGCTCCATGAGCAGTTCTTC. Protein product: CASSQTAGRLHEQFF.

This clonotype was found a few times. This chain uses TRBV29-1 with TRBJ2-2; 8 positions match TRBD1. Trimming at V came to 4 bases and at J to 4 bases, leaving 5 bases not matched to a gene. Per the germline V gene, CDR1 is SQVTM and CDR2 is ANQGSEA. The CDR3 runs 14 residues. CDR3 protein: CSVAQGAFTGELFF. The DNA of the CDR3 is TGCAGCGTTGCTCAGGGGGCCTTCACCGGGGAGCTGTTTTTT.

This clonotype was counted many times. This chain joins TRBV11-3 and TRBJ2-7; 8 nucleotides line up with TRBD2. This CDR3 has 13 amino acids. With 7 bases clipped from V and 3 bases from J, the junction kept 5 bases outside the gene matches. Germline values: CDR1 SGHNT, CDR2 YENEEA. The CDR3: CASTGLANYEQYF. The CDR3 DNA follows: TGTGCCAGCACCGGACTAGCCAACTACGAGCAGTACTTC.

This clonotype was seen repeatedly, ten times or more. The chain employs TRBV6-1 and TRBJ1-2; 7 bases fit TRBD1. Germline CDR1 is MNHNS and CDR2 is SASEGT. CDR3 length: 14 residues. With V trimmed by 7 bases and J by 5 bases, 10 bases remained unmatched. The CDR3 DNA follows: TGTGCCAGCATCGACCCAGGGGGACCTTATGGCTACACCTTC. Protein product: CASIDPGGPYGYTF.

CDR3 nucleotides: TGTGCCAGTAGTATTGGAGGGAACACCGGGGAGCTGTTTTTT. It is translated as CASSIGGNTGELFF. The chain employs TRBV19 and TRBJ2-2; D possibly corresponds to TRBD2 (5 bases). Trimming took off 3 bases at V and 1 base at J, with 6 bases between the two ends. The germline gives CDR1 LNHDA, CDR2 SQIVND (reference sequence). This CDR3 comprises 14 residues.

This chain joins TRBV7-8 and TRBJ2-1, with D maybe TRBD2 (5 bases). The CDR3 consists of 12 residues. V was clipped by 1 base and J by 7 bases, with 5 bases between them. CDR1 is SGHVS and CDR2 is FQNEAQ in the germline V gene. The CDR3 DNA reads as TGTGCCAGCAGCTTAGAGCGGAATGAGCAGTTCTTC. It encodes CASSLERNEQFF.

With regard to this clonotype: A single base separates this from a much larger clone, so it may be a read error. J is TRBJ2-1 and V is TRBV28; 8 nucleotides line up with TRBD1. The length of the CDR3 is 15 residues. Per the germline V gene, CDR1 is MDHEN and CDR2 is SYDVKM. CDR3 in amino acids: CASTPGQGNYKEQFF. As DNA, the CDR3 is TGTGCCAGCACCCCCGGACAGGGAAACTACAAGGAGCAGTTCTTC.

This clonotype was picked up a small number of times. One end of the junction fails to match germline, which may point to a read error. The CDR3 loop is CASSQYRGTNEELFF. CDR3 coding DNA: TGTGCCAGCAGCCAGTACAGGGGAACTAATGAAGAACTGTTTTTT. The V and J genes are TRBV16 and TRBJ1-4; TRBD1 matches at 7 bases. Germline CDR1 reads KGHSY; CDR2 reads FQNENV. This CDR3 is built from 15 residues.

This clonotype was seen at least ten times. The J gene is TRBJ2-7, the V gene TRBV28, with D unclear. The ends were cut back, 5 bases at V and 6 bases at J, with 14 bases in the middle. Germline V CDR1 and CDR2: MDHEN, SYDVKM. This CDR3 contains 13 residues. The CDR3: CASSPIGFFEQYF. The CDR3 DNA sequence: TGTGCCAGCAGTCCCATAGGTTTTTTCGAGCAGTACTTC.

This clonotype came up many times. V is TRBV28 and J is TRBJ2-1; 8 bases fit TRBD2. Germline CDR1 is MDHEN and CDR2 is SYDVKM. The CDR3 sequence is 20 residues long. The V segment lost 5 bases and the J segment 0 bases; nucleotides outside the gene matches: 18. The CDR3 nucleotides read TGTGCCAGCAGTGACACCGGGACTACAAGCGGGAGCCGCTCCTACAATGAGCAGTTCTTC. As protein: CASSDTGTTSGSRSYNEQFF.

This clonotype was seen a handful of times. The CDR3 DNA is TGCAGCGTTGAAGGGGGGGGCGGCGGCTACACCTTC. Translating gives CSVEGGGGGYTF. The chain joins TRBV29-1 to TRBJ1-2; D is perhaps TRBD1 (6 bases). In germline, CDR1 is SQVTM, CDR2 ANQGSEA. This CDR3 has 12 residues. Trimming removed 1 base from V and 8 bases from J, with 11 bases in between.

The chain joins TRBV2 to TRBJ1-5; 8 bases match TRBD1. Germline CDR1 reads SNHLY; CDR2 reads FYNNEI. V lost 5 bases, J lost 7 bases, and 16 bases stayed unmatched. CDR3 length: 17 amino acids. CDR3 in DNA: TGTGCCAGCAGTAAAAGGGGGGCAGGGGGCGGGAGACAGCCCCAGCATTTT. Translating gives CASSKRGAGGGRQPQHF.

The J gene is TRBJ2-3, the V gene TRBV30, with 7 bases aligning to TRBD2. Per the germline V gene, CDR1 is GTSNPN and CDR2 is SVGIG (reference sequence). J gave up 4 bases and V 2 bases, and 3 bases lay outside the gene matches. The CDR3 has 13 amino acids. The chain's CDR3 is CAWSTGGADTQYF. The CDR3 DNA sequence: TGTGCCTGGAGTACGGGAGGTGCAGATACGCAGTATTTT.

This clonotype was detected many times. The chain carries TRBV6-1 and TRBJ2-5; no clear D. This CDR3 region has 14 residues. Germline loops: CDR1 MNHNS, CDR2 SASEGT. V lost 1 base to trimming and J lost 1 base, with 7 bases between them. Here the CDR3 DNA reads TGTGCCAGCAGTGAAGTTTGGAGCCAAGAGACCCAGTACTTC. Amino acid sequence: CASSEVWSQETQYF.

The chain joins TRBV27 to TRBJ1-2; 9 bases match TRBD1. The CDR3 sequence is 16 residues long. Germline V CDR1 and CDR2: MNHEY, SMNVEV (reference sequence). Germline trimming cut 5 bases from V and 5 bases from J; bases unmatched to any gene: 12. DNA of the CDR3: TGTGCCAGCAGTCCAAGACAGGGGGGAGGGGTTTATGGCTACACCTTC. It specifies CASSPRQGGGVYGYTF.

This clonotype was counted many times. The chain couples TRBV2 to TRBJ2-4; the D gene is possibly TRBD1 (6 bases). Germline lookup yields CDR1 SNHLY and CDR2 FYNNEI. This CDR3 is 15 amino acids long. V was clipped by 2 bases and J by 8 bases, with 16 bases between them. The CDR3 is CASSETSRGSDIQYF. The CDR3 bases are TGTGCCAGCAGTGAAACCAGTAGGGGGTCAGACATTCAGTACTTC.

This clonotype occurred many times. The chain is built from TRBV10-3 and TRBJ2-3; D uncertain. V was pared by 11 bases and J by 2 bases, with 14 bases between. This CDR3 is 13 amino acids long. Germline-derived CDR1 and CDR2 are ENHRY and SYGVKD. The CDR3 here is CALGSPHTDTQYF. CDR3 bases: TGTGCCCTGGGCTCTCCCCACACAGATACGCAGTATTTT.

This rearrangement joins TRBV20-1 to TRBJ2-5; TRBD2 might be the D (5 bases). Trimming pared 5 bases from V and 7 bases from J, leaving 20 bases between. The CDR3 has 14 amino acids. Germline V lookup: CDR1 DFQATT, CDR2 SNEGSKA (reference sequence). The CDR3 loop is CSAHSREPRWTQYF. Written as DNA, the CDR3 is TGCAGTGCTCATTCCCGGGAACCAAGATGGACCCAGTACTTC.

This clonotype was seen only a few times. The chain links TRBV20-1 to TRBJ2-7; possibly TRBD2 for D (6 bases). The CDR3 is 14 residues long. Germline loops: CDR1 DFQATT, CDR2 SNEGSKA (reference sequence). V dropped 1 base and J dropped 5 bases, with 15 bases sitting between them. This chain's CDR3 is CSARGEASLHEQYF. For the CDR3, the DNA is TGCAGTGCTAGAGGGGAGGCTTCCCTCCACGAGCAGTACTTC.

This clonotype was seen only a few times. The gene calls are TRBV12-3 or TRBV12-4 and TRBJ2-4; D gene unclear. The V gene lost 1 base and the J gene lost 0 bases, with 7 bases spanning the gap. The CDR3 covers 15 residues. In DNA form, the CDR3 reads TGTGCCAGCAGTTTAGGGTTCTTAGCCAAAAACATTCAGTACTTC. Its translation: CASSLGFLAKNIQYF.